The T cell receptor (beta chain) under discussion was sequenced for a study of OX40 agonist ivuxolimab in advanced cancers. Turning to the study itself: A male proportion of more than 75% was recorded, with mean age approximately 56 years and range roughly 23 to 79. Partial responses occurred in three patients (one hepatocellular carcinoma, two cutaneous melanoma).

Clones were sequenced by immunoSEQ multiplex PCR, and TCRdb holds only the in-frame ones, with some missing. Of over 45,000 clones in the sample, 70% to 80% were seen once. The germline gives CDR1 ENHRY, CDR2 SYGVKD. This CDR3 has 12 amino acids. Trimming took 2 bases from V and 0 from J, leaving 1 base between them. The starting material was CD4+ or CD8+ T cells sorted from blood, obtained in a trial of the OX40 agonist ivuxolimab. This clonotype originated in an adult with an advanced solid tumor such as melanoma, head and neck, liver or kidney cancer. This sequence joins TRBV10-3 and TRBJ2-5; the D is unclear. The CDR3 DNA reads TGTGCCATCAGTGAGGACCAAGAGACCCAGTACTTC. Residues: CAISEDQETQYF.